These 6 T cell receptor beta chains were sequenced from one sample in a study of T-cell reconstitution after alpha-beta-depleted transplantation in children listed by TCRdb under 2016. The library was generated by PCR. These reads were obtained on an Illumina HiSeq 2500. Molecular barcoding was employed in the preparation of TCR libraries, with unique molecular identifiers being used to normalize TCRbeta repertoire quantification. TCRdb cleaned the public reads at Q25 with fastp, built clones with MiXCR and kept in-frame beta chains. Records with the same CDR3 protein are collapsed into one entry carrying the most frequent genes and DNA. Across this sample there are 490,000 or so distinct CDR3 sequences, with approximately 12% seen only once. Clones ranked in the top ten supply around 6.1% of the sample. This material consisted of PBMCs from the stem cell graft donor, taken from the stem cell graft. These TCRs come from a human donor who donated a stem cell graft to a child with combined immunodeficiency.

This clonotype was detected many times. The chain couples TRBV20-1 to TRBJ2-1, with D maybe TRBD2 (6 bases). Germline assignment: CDR1 DFQATT and CDR2 SNEGSKA (reference sequence). This CDR3 comprises 14 residues. The ends were cut back, 4 bases at V and 5 bases at J, with 15 bases in the middle. The CDR3 loop reads CSAITRLGDNEQFF. The CDR3 DNA follows: TGCAGTGCTATTACCCGACTAGGGGACAATGAGCAGTTCTTC.

V gene TRBV28 combines with J gene TRBJ1-4; TRBD1 agrees at 8 bases. The V gene end was trimmed by 6 bases and the J gene end by 8 bases; junction bases not matched to a gene: 5. The CDR3 sequence is 13 residues long. Looked up from germline, CDR1 is MDHEN and CDR2 is SYDVKM. The CDR3 DNA reads TGTGCCAGCAGAGACAGGGGACCCGAAAAACTGTTTTTT. This sequence encodes CASRDRGPEKLFF.

CDR3 DNA: TGTGCCATCAGTGACCCCCCGGACAGGAGCTCCTACGAGCAGTACTTC. Translation gives CAISDPPDRSSYEQYF. This rearrangement joins TRBV10-3 to TRBJ2-7, with 7 bases matching TRBD1. The V gene's germline CDR1 is ENHRY and CDR2 SYGVKD. The CDR3 spans 16 residues. Trimming cost V 3 bases and J 0 bases; bases outside gene matches: 8.

This clonotype showed up just a few times. V and J are TRBV7-2 and TRBJ2-1; D may be TRBD1 or TRBD2 (6 bases each). CDR3 length: 15 amino acids. Trimming cost V 2 bases and J 10 bases, with 18 bases left between them. The germline V gene encodes CDR1 SGHTA and CDR2 FQGNSA. The CDR3 is CASSLRGDLGGEQFF. CDR3 in DNA: TGTGCCAGCAGCTTAAGGGGGGACCTCGGCGGGGAGCAGTTCTTC.

At least ten counts were recorded for this clonotype. This sequence joins TRBV9 and TRBJ2-1; D gene ambiguous. This CDR3 contains 15 residues. In germline, CDR1 is SGDLS, CDR2 YYNGEE. V gave up 0 bases and J gave up 4 bases, with 11 bases separating them. The CDR3 nucleotides read TGTGCCAGCAGCGTAGACGGGCGAAGTTACAATGAGCAGTTCTTC. Translation: CASSVDGRSYNEQFF.

This clonotype turned up a few times. The rearrangement joins TRBV5-5 to TRBJ2-7; maybe TRBD1 (6 bases). The CDR3 spans 15 residues. The ends were cut back, 1 base at V and 2 bases at J, with 13 bases in the middle. Germline V gene sequence: CDR1 SGHKS, CDR2 YYEKEE (reference sequence). CDR3 DNA sequence: TGTGCCAGCAGCTTGCCCCTGACAGGCCCCTACGAGCAGTACTTC. Its protein product is CASSLPLTGPYEQYF.